This T cell receptor (beta chain) was found in a study of somatic mutations in cytotoxic T cells in rheumatoid arthritis. The wider study: Certain V beta antibody-stained T-cell populations, V beta1+ cells sequenced for TCRB among them, were flow-sorted to nearly 100% purity. Study-level points and caveats: The largest CD8+ clone made up over 20% of CD8+ cells in about an eighth of the 65 patients.

About this clone itself: Its antigen is undetermined.

This table comes from immunoSEQ multiplex PCR, and its TCRdb copy is limited to in-frame clones, with some not included. The sample lists about 12,000 clones, approximately 80% seen once, with approximately 15% in the top ten. V trimming: 1 base; J trimming: 4 bases; junction bases outside the gene matches: 9. The CDR3 runs 19 residues. Germline lookup yields CDR1 MGHRA and CDR2 YSYEKL. The genes are TRBV4-1 and TRBJ2-1, with 14 positions matching TRBD2. This TCR came from a man aged 50-59 years in good health. Specimen: CD8+ T cells sorted from blood. DNA for the CDR3: TGCGCCAGCAGCCAAGTCCCACCGGGGACTAGCGGGAGTTACAATGAGCAGTTCTTC. It codes for CASSQVPPGTSGSYNEQFF.